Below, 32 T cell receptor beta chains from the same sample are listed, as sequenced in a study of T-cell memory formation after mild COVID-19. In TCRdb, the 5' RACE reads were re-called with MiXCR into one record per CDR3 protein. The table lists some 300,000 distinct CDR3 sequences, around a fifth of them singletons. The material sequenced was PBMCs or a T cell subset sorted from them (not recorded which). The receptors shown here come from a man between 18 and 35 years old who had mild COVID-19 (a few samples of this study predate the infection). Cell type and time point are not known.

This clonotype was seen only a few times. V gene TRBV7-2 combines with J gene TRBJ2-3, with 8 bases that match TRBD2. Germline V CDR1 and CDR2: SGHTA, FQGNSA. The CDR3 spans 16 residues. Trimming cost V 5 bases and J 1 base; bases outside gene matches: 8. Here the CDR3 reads CASSTNQRGRTDTQYF. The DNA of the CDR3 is TGTGCCAGCAGCACCAACCAGCGGGGGCGCACAGATACGCAGTATTTT.

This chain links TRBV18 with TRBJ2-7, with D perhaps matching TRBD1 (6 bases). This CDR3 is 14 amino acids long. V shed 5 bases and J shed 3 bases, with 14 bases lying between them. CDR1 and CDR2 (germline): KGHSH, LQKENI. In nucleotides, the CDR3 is TGTGCCAGCTCAACTACAGGGTTGGTCTACGAGCAGTACGTC. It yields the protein CASSTTGLVYEQYV.

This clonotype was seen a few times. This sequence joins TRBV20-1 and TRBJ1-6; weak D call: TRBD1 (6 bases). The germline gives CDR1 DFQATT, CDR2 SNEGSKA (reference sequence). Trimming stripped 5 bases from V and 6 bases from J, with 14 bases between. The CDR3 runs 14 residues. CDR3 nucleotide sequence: TGCAGTGCTGGGCCACAGGGTTCTAATTCACCCCTCCACTTT. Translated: CSAGPQGSNSPLHF.

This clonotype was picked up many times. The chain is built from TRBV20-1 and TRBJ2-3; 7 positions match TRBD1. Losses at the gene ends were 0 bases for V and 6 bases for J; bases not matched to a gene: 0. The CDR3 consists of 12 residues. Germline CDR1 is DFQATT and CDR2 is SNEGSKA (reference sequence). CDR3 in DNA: TGCAGTGCTAGAGAGGACAGGGATACGCAGTATTTT. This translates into CSAREDRDTQYF.

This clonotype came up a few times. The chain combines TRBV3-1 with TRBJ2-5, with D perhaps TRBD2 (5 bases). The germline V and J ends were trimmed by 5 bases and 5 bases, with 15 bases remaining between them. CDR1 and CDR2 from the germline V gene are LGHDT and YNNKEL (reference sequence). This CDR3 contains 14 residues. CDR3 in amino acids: CASSGKGTGETQYF. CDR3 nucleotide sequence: TGTGCCAGCAGCGGGAAAGGAACGGGGGAGACCCAGTACTTC.

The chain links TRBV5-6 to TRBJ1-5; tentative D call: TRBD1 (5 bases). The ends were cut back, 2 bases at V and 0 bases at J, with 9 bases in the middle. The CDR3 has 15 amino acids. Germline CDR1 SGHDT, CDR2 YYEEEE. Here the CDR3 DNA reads TGTGCCAGCAGCTTAGAGGGGTATAGCAATCAGCCCCAGCATTTT. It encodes CASSLEGYSNQPQHF.

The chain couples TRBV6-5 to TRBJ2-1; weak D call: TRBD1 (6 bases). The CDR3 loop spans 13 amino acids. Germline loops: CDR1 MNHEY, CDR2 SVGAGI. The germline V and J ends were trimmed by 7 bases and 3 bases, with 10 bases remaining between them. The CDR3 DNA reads TGTGCCAGCACCGACAGGTTCTACAATGAGCAGTTCTTC. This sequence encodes CASTDRFYNEQFF.

The CDR3 loop is CASSLARNDLGGYTF. In DNA form, the CDR3 reads TGTGCCAGCAGTTTAGCGCGAAACGACCTAGGGGGCTACACCTTC. This chain connects TRBV12-3 or TRBV12-4 to TRBJ1-2; the D is unclear. The V end lost 0 bases, the J end lost 8 bases, and 16 bases lay between the germline ends. The CDR3 spans 15 residues.

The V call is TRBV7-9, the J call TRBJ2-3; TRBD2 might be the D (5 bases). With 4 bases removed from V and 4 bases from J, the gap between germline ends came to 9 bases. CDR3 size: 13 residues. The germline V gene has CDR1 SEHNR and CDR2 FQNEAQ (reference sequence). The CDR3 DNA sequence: TGTGCCAGCAGCTCCGAGGGATCAGATACGCAGTATTTT. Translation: CASSSEGSDTQYF.

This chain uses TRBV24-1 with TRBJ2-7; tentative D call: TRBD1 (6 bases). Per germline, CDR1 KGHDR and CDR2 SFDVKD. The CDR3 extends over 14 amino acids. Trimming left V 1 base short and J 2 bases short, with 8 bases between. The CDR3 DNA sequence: TGTGCCACCAGTGATTTAGGGGGTACCTACGAGCAGTACTTC. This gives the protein CATSDLGGTYEQYF.

CDR3 nucleotide sequence: TGTGCCAGCCCACTAGCGGACTTAGGGAATGAGCAGTTCTTC. Translated: CASPLADLGNEQFF. The chain carries TRBV2 and TRBJ2-1; 8 bases fit TRBD2. Germline trimming cut 8 bases from V and 7 bases from J; bases unmatched to any gene: 10. The CDR3 sequence is 14 residues long. Germline CDR1 SNHLY, CDR2 FYNNEI. The full variable domain, in which reference TRBV2 and TRBJ2-1 provide the parts outside the CDR3, is EPEVTQTPSHQVTQMGQEVILRCVPISNHLYFYWYRQILGQKVEFLVSFYNNEISEKSEIFDDQFSVERPDGSNFTLKIRSTKLEDSAMYFCASPLADLGNEQFFGPGTRLTVL.

CDR3 sequence (DNA): TGTGCCAGCAGCTCCCCGACGGTGGAAGGCTATGGCTACACCTTC. This translates into CASSSPTVEGYGYTF. The V call is TRBV7-2, the J call TRBJ1-2; D gene uncertain. The CDR3 totals 15 residues. The V gene's germline CDR1 is SGHTA and CDR2 FQGNSA. Trimming stripped 4 bases from V and 4 bases from J, with 16 bases between.

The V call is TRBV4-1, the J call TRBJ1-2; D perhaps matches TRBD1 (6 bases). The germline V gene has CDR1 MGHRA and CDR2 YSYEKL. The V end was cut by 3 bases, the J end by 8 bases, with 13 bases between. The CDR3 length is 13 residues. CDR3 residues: CASSQETGRGYTF. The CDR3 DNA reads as TGCGCCAGCAGCCAGGAGACAGGACGGGGCTACACCTTC.

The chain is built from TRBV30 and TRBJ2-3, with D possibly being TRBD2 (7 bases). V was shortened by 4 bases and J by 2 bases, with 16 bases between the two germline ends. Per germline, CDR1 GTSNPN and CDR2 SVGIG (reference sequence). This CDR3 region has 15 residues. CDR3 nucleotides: TGTGCCTGGAAACTTCTGGCGGGGGCCACAGATACGCAGTATTTT. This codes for CAWKLLAGATDTQYF. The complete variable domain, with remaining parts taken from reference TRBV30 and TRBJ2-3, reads SQTIHQWPATLVQPVGSPLSLECTVEGTSNPNLYWYRQAAGRGLQLLFYSVGIGQISSEVPQNLSASRPQDRQFILSSKKLLLSDSGFYLCAWKLLAGATDTQYFGPGTRLTVL.

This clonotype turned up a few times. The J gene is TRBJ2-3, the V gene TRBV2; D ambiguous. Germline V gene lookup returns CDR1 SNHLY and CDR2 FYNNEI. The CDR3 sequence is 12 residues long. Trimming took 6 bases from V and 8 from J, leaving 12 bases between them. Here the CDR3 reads CASSGDPATQYF. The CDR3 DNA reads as TGTGCCAGCAGCGGAGATCCGGCTACGCAGTATTTT.

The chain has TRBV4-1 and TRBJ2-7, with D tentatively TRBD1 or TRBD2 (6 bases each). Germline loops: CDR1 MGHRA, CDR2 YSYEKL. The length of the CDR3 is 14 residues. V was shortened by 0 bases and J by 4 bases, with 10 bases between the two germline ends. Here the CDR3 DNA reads TGCGCCAGCAGCCAAGAGATAGGGGGGTACGAGCAGTACTTC. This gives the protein CASSQEIGGYEQYF.

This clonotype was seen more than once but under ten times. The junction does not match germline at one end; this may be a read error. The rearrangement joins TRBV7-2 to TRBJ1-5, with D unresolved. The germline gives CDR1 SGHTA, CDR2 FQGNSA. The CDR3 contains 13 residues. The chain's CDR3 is CASREDRNQPQHF. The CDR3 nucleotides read TGTGCAAGCAGAGAGGATCGCAATCAGCCCCAGCATTTT.

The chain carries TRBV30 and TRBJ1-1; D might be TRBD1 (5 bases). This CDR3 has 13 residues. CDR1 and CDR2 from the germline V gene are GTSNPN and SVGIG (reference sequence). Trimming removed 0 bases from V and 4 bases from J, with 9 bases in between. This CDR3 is CAWSVAGGTEAFF. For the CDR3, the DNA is TGTGCCTGGAGTGTAGCTGGGGGCACTGAAGCTTTCTTT.

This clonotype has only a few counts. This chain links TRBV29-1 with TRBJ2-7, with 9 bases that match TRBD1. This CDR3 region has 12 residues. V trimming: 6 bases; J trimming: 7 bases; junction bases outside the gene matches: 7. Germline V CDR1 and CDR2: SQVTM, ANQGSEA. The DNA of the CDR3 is TGCAGCGTGGGACAGGGCACGGAAGAGCAGTACTTC. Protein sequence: CSVGQGTEEQYF.

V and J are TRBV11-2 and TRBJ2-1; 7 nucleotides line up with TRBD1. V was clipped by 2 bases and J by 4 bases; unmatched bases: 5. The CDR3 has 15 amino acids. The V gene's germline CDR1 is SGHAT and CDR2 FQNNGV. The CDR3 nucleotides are TGTGCCAGCAGCTTATCGACAGGGAAATACAATGAGCAGTTCTTC. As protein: CASSLSTGKYNEQFF.

In DNA form, the CDR3 reads TGTGCCAGCAGCCTATCGGACTGGCGGGTATTCAATGAGCAGTTCTTC. As protein: CASSLSDWRVFNEQFF. The rearrangement uses TRBV7-2 and TRBJ2-1; perhaps TRBD2 as D (5 bases). In germline, CDR1 is SGHTA, CDR2 FQGNSA. Deletions cut 5 bases from V and 6 bases from J, with 20 bases between. The CDR3 is made up of 16 amino acids.

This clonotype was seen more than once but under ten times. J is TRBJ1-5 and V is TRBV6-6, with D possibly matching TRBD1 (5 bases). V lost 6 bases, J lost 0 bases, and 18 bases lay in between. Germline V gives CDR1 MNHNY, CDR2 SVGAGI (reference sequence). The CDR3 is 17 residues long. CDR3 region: CASSLPRDLSSNQPQHF. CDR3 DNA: TGTGCCAGCAGCCTCCCCCGGGACTTAAGTAGCAATCAGCCCCAGCATTTT.

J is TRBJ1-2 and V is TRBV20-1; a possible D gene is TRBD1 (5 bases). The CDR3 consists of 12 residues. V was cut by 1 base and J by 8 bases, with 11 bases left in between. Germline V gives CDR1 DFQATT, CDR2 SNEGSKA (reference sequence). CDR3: CSARAQGYGYTF. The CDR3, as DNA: TGCAGTGCTAGAGCCCAGGGATACGGCTACACCTTC.

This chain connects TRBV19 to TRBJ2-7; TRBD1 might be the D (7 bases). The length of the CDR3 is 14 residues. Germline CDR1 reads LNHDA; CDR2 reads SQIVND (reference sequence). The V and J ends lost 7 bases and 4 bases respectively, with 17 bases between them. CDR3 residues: CASKSRGAVYEQYF. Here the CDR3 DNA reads TGTGCCAGTAAGAGCAGGGGGGCTGTGTACGAGCAGTACTTC.

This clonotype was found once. CDR3: CSARAPETQYF. The DNA for the CDR3 is TGCAGTGCTAGAGCACCGGAGACCCAGTACTTC. This chain joins TRBV20-1 and TRBJ2-5; D is ambiguous. The germline V gene has CDR1 DFQATT and CDR2 SNEGSKA (reference sequence). V shed 1 base and J shed 5 bases, with 5 bases lying between them. The CDR3 sequence is 11 residues long.

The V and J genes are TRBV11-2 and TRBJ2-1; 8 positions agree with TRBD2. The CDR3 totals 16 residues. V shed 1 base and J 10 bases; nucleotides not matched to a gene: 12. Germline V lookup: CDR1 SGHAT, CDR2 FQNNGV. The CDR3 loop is CASSLGPGGAGTEQFF. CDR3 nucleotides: TGTGCCAGCAGCTTAGGACCCGGGGGGGCGGGGACGGAGCAGTTCTTC.

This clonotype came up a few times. CDR3 sequence (DNA): TGTGCCAGCAGTTTCCTCGCCTTTTACGAGCAGTACTTC. It codes for CASSFLAFYEQYF. The chain employs TRBV12-3 or TRBV12-4 and TRBJ2-7; unclear D gene. CDR3 length: 13 amino acids. Trimming removed 3 bases at V and 4 bases at J, with 10 bases between.

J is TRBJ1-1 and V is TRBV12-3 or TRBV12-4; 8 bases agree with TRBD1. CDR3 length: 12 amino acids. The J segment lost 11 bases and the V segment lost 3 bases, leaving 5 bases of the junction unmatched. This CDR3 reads CASSLDRVMAFF. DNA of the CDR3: TGTGCCAGCAGTTTGGACAGGGTGATGGCTTTCTTT.

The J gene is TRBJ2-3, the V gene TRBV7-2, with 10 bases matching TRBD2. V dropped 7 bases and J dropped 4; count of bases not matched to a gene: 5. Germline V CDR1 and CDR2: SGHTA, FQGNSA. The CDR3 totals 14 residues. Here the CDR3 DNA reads TGTGCCAGCACAAGCGGGGGGGGTCCAGATACGCAGTATTTT. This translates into CASTSGGGPDTQYF. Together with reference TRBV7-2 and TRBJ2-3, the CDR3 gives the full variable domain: GAGVSQSPSNKVTEKGKDVELRCDPISGHTALYWYRQSLGQGLEFLIYFQGNSAPDKSGLPSDRFSAERTGGSVSTLTIQRTQQEDSAVYLCASTSGGGPDTQYFGPGTRLTVL.

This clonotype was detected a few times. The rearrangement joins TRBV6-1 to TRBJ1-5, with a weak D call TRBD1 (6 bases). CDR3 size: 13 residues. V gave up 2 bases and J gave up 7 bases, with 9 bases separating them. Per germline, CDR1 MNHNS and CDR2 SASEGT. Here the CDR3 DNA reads TGTGCCAGCAGTGAACAGGGGAAGCAGCCCCAGCATTTT. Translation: CASSEQGKQPQHF.

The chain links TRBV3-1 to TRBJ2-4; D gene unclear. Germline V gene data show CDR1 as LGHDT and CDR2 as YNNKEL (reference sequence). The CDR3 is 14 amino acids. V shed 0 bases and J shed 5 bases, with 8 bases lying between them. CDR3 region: CASSQENRQNIQYF. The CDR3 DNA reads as TGTGCCAGCAGCCAAGAAAACAGACAAAACATTCAGTACTTC. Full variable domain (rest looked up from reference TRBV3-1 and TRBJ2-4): DTAVSQTPKYLVTQMGNDKSIKCEQNLGHDTMYWYKQDSKKFLKIMFSYNNKELIINETVPNRFSPKSPDKAHLNLHINSLELGDSAVYFCASSQENRQNIQYFGAGTRLSVL.

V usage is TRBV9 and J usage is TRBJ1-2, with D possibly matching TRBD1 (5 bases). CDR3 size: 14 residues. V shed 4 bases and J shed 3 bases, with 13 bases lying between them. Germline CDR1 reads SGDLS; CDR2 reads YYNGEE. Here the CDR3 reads CASSQGTPYYGYTF. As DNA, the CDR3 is TGTGCCAGCAGCCAAGGGACCCCCTACTATGGCTACACCTTC.